Listed below are T cell receptor beta chains from one sample, sequenced in a study of cytomegalovirus exposure and HLA in healthy donors. The repertoire was sequenced with immunoSEQ multiplex PCR; TCRdb's copy has only in-frame clones and lacks some. Here the sample spans roughly 130,000 clones, approximately 67% being singletons. Material for sequencing was PBMCs. Every receptor here comes from a woman between 55 and 75 years old in good health and CMV-seronegative. Both conserved end residues are part of each CDR3. The order of the fields is V gene, D gene, CDR3 protein. D genes are given only for firm matches.

V: TRBV7-9; D: TRBD1; CDR3: CSSSLGTGQGVDEQYF
V: TRBV18; D: NA; CDR3: CASSPLSVNPYEQYF
V: TRBV18; D: TRBD1; CDR3: CASSPRPGQGEGEKLFF
V: TRBV7-2; D: NA; CDR3: CASNHGGGVRSPLHF
V: TRBV5-1; D: TRBD2; CDR3: CASSLSGALQETQYF
V: TRBV6-1; D: NA; CDR3: CASRTGFAEKLFF
V: TRBV7-8; D: NA; CDR3: CASSLGGAYGYTF
V: TRBV5-1; D: NA; CDR3: CASSLGGATGANVLTF
V: TRBV7-2; D: NA; CDR3: CASSLDFWRGLRDTQYF
V: TRBV7-8; D: NA; CDR3: CASSLSGGLPYNEQFF
V: TRBV19; D: TRBD1; CDR3: CASSKGDRGVNQPQHF
V: TRBV11-2; D: NA; CDR3: CASSLQQAYGYTF
V: TRBV7-3; D: NA; CDR3: CASSFAGGTPTDTQYF
V: TRBV5-4; D: TRBD2; CDR3: CASSLNPGTSGRTF
V: TRBV5-1; D: NA; CDR3: CASRVSSYNEQFF
V: TRBV21-1; D: NA; CDR3: CARDRGQTRYYTF
V: TRBV7-8; D: TRBD2; CDR3: CASSLLVTSGPPTDTQYF
V: TRBV27; D: TRBD1; CDR3: CASSQSGTGLSYEQYF
V: TRBV11-3; D: NA; CDR3: CASSKGGLDTEAFF
V: TRBV4-2; D: NA; CDR3: CASSQDPNLSYEQYF
V: TRBV7-2; D: NA; CDR3: CASSLGTAKETQYF
V: TRBV18; D: NA; CDR3: CASSRGANSYEQYF
V: TRBV19; D: NA; CDR3: CASSTHTGRAEAFF
V: TRBV29-1; D: NA; CDR3: CSVRAGSSYEQYF
V: TRBV6-1; D: NA; CDR3: CASSDYYGYTF
V: TRBV12-5; D: NA; CDR3: CASGLGMGAENQPQHF
V: TRBV19; D: NA; CDR3: CASSPAGNEQFF
V: TRBV5-4; D: NA; CDR3: CASSPSGGSYNEQFF
V: TRBV11-2; D: NA; CDR3: CASSATETRPYEQYF
V: TRBV5-1; D: NA; CDR3: CASSPLRGQQETQYF
V: TRBV11-2; D: TRBD1; CDR3: CASSNLQGARAPLHF
V: TRBV7-2; D: NA; CDR3: CASTPFTGQPQHF
V: TRBV5-5; D: TRBD1; CDR3: CASSLGDRGLETQYF
V: TRBV15; D: TRBD1; CDR3: CATSRGDRGHYEQYF
V: TRBV6-6; D: NA; CDR3: CASSYLKDSTEAFF
V: TRBV6-1; D: NA; CDR3: CVSSEPGASSPLHF
V: TRBV6-5; D: NA; CDR3: CASSYAGSSGNTIYF
V: TRBV6-1; D: TRBD1; CDR3: CASSASGQLNTEAFF
V: TRBV7-9; D: TRBD2; CDR3: CASSRNTGTSGDEQFF
V: TRBV19; D: NA; CDR3: CASSIVVNEKLFF
V: TRBV5-4; D: NA; CDR3: CASSSTGAYGYTF
V: TRBV7-3; D: NA; CDR3: CASSNQGGGANVLTF
V: TRBV7-2; D: NA; CDR3: CASSLAGGQETQYF
V: TRBV5-1; D: TRBD1; CDR3: CASSNVPGQGDSGNTIYF
V: TRBV11-1; D: TRBD1; CDR3: CASGRDRAYEQYF
V: TRBV9; D: NA; CDR3: CASSATGTRNEQFF
V: TRBV7-3; D: NA; CDR3: CASSLVPGLNTGELFF
V: TRBV19; D: TRBD1; CDR3: CASSPERQGRFGGYTF
V: TRBV6-7; D: NA; CDR3: CASSYSLRSSYNSPLHF
V: TRBV9; D: NA; CDR3: CASSVEGAGNTIYF
V: TRBV28; D: NA; CDR3: CASSLLGVAYGYTF
V: TRBV2; D: NA; CDR3: CASTAKRGGEQYF
V: TRBV18; D: NA; CDR3: CASSAIGGSDTQYF
V: TRBV5-1; D: TRBD1; CDR3: CASSLAGDRVDEQFF
V: TRBV5-8; D: NA; CDR3: CASTPGHGYEKLFF
V: TRBV7-6; D: TRBD2; CDR3: CASSLGTSGGTNTGELFF
V: TRBV19; D: NA; CDR3: CASNKGRGETQYF
V: TRBV28; D: NA; CDR3: CASSLGGSNQPQHF
V: TRBV7-8; D: NA; CDR3: CASSWGGQPQHF
V: TRBV7-2; D: TRBD2; CDR3: CASSPGVGLAGVEQYF